The source of this T cell receptor (beta chain) is a study of blood T cell repertoires in COVID-19 (dated by TCRdb to about 2020). The study in broad terms: Samples covering the acute and convalescent phases of COVID-19 were provided by collaborators in the United States, Italy and Spain. The prospective study material was composed of cDNA or gDNA derived from T cells, B-cell-depleted T cells, or PBMCs. Subjects who had been exposed to COVID-19, were actively infected with it, or had recovered from it provided the deeply sampled blood TCRbeta repertoires that made up the dataset. The repertoires were released in a freely available public database intended as a resource for research on the immune response to SARS-CoV-2. The samples were drawn from two sources: the first 160 participants of the ongoing ImmuneRACE study, and fewer than 1,500 subjects contributed by 6 global collaborators. Nearly every sample came with metadata listing a de-identified subject ID, COVID-19 status, age in years and sex. HLA class I and class II types, where available, came from metadata supplied by the sample provider rather than from assay-based typing.

The CDR3 goes from the cysteine to the phenylalanine over 13 residues. The retained sequence is limited to the CDR3, 39 bases, with the frame set at the first base. Per the germline V gene (reference sequence), SSHAT is the CDR1 and FNYEAQ is the CDR2. V lost 4 bases and J lost 5 bases, and the count of bases not matched to a germline gene is 1. Samples from volunteer blood donors who had recovered from COVID-19 were contributed by a second Seattle source. The collaborating institutions used their own protocols to collect whole blood in K2EDTA tubes. For TCRbeta analysis, collaborator samples were shipped as frozen whole blood, as isolated PBMCs, or as DNA extracted from either sample type. The immunoSEQ Assay, a bias-controlled multiplex PCR, was used to amplify TCRbeta CDR3 regions from genomic DNA. Per the source publication's procedure: The number of nucleated cells in each sample was estimated by amplification of reference gene primers within the assay. To quantify the absolute abundance of each unique TCRbeta CDR3 rearrangement, sequence reads were collapsed and filtered. Productive Simpson clonality was computed per sample as the square root of Simpson's diversity index over productive rearrangements. TCRdb's version of the immuneACCESS table is confined to in-frame rearrangements and falls short of the full clone set. An unresolved V gene accounts for under half of the shortfall where checked; the remainder is of unknown origin. That table is the source of V, J and clone size, and D and trimming were worked out from the DNA. The sample records 240,000 or so clones, approximately 84% of which are singletons. Approximately 3% of the sample is in the top ten clones.

What the study reported, not specific to this receptor: The quantity of clinical and demographic metadata differed by source and by participant and was supplied without curation.

Turning to this clone: It lacks a known antigen. No quality values exist for individual bases; no much larger clone is one base distant.

The sequence was obtained from a woman aged 25 to 45 who had recovered from COVID-19. The sample taken for sequencing was peripheral blood. The sequence joins TRBV7-7 to TRBJ2-5, and 10 bases in between align with TRBD2. The DNA reads TGTGCCAGCAGCTATAGCGGGGGGGAGACCCAGTACTTC. This sequence encodes CASSYSGGETQYF.